This T cell receptor (beta chain) originates from a study of T cell repertoires in cytomegalovirus infection. At the level of the study: CMV infection plus the matching HLA type was flagged by public TCR beta signatures.

The CDR3 runs to 15 residues. Per the germline V gene, CDR1 is SGHTA and CDR2 is FQGNSA. Trimming cost V 2 bases and J 4 bases, with 12 bases left between them. Study-wide findings and caveats: Ex vivo responses were dominated by HLA-C-restricted CMV-specific TCR beta clonotypes.

This clonotype was recorded at least ten times. The antigen is unknown. From the reads, TCRdb called clonotypes with MiXCR, one entry per CDR3 protein. The table lists fewer than 200,000 distinct CDR3 sequences, 8.5% to 10% of them singletons, with approximately 4.3% in the top ten. This TCR was recovered from a human donor in good health (CMV status not recorded). Some clones in this sample may be carry-over from other donors' samples. This sequence joins TRBV7-2 and TRBJ1-3; D is uncertain. Sequenced material: PBMCs. CDR3: CASSLSWGKGNTIYF. CDR3 bases: TGTGCCAGCAGCTTATCCTGGGGAAAAGGAAACACCATATATTTT.